This is a list of T cell receptor beta chains from one sample in a study of neurological immune-mediated disorders. TCRdb passed the 5' RACE reads through MiXCR, listing each CDR3 protein once. Here the sample spans 55,000 to 75,000 distinct CDR3 sequences, roughly 13% being singletons. Sequencing used PBMCs. The source of these receptors is a female donor with HTLV-1-associated myelopathy (HAM/TSP). CDR3s include the opening cysteine and the closing phenylalanine or tryptophan. The order of the fields is D gene, J gene, V gene, clone size, CDR3 protein, CDR3 DNA. A D gene is named only where the DNA matches it firmly. A clone size is listed for some rows: how often the clone was seen (once, few, many), or a class if it is expanded.

NA,TRBJ1-5,TRBV3-1,few,CASSQYAAQPQHF,TGTGCCAGCAGCCAATATGCGGCTCAGCCCCAGCATTTT
TRBD2,TRBJ2-7,TRBV25-1,NA,CASSLGGSPSGQYF,TGTGCCAGCAGTCTCGGGGGGTCCCCCTCCGGGCAGTACTTC
NA,TRBJ2-7,TRBV4-2,once,CASSQSCSEQCF,TGTGCCAGCAGCCAATCGTGTTCCGAGCAGTGCTTC
TRBD1,TRBJ2-7,TRBV5-1,many,CASSVGTGEEQYF,TGCGCCAGCAGCGTAGGGACAGGGGAAGAGCAGTACTTC
NA,TRBJ2-5,TRBV20-1,many,CSASTRAQETQYF,TGCAGTGCTAGTACCAGGGCCCAAGAGACCCAGTACTTC
TRBD2,TRBJ2-7,TRBV11-2,few,CASRVSSGGSYEQYF,TGTGCCAGCAGGGTTTCGAGCGGGGGGTCGTACGAGCAGTACTTC
NA,TRBJ1-5,TRBV5-1,few,CASSLGSINQPQHF,TGCGCCAGCAGCTTGGGGTCGATCAATCAGCCCCAGCATTTT
TRBD2,TRBJ2-3,TRBV5-1,few,CASSLVGTSRTTDTQYF,TGCGCCAGCAGCTTGGTAGGGACTAGCAGAACGACAGATACGCAGTATTTT
NA,TRBJ2-7,TRBV28,NA,CASSVLGTPSYEQYF,TGTGCCAGCAGTGTGCTCGGGACACCCTCCTACGAGCAGTACTTC
NA,TRBJ1-5,TRBV7-3,many,CASSPEPNQPQHF,TGTGCCAGCAGCCCCGAGCCCAATCAGCCCCAGCATTTT
TRBD1,TRBJ2-3,TRBV20-1,many,CSATMEQGITDTQYF,TGCAGTGCCACAATGGAACAGGGGATTACAGATACGCAGTATTTT
NA,TRBJ1-4,TRBV4-2,many,CASSQEGQVGQFGKLFF,TGTGCCAGCAGCCAAGAGGGCCAGGTGGGCCAATTCGGGAAACTGTTTTTT
NA,TRBJ2-7,TRBV7-2,many,CASSLIGTYTYEQYF,TGTGCCAGCAGCTTAATTGGGACATACACCTACGAGCAGTACTTC
TRBD1,TRBJ1-5,TRBV20-1,many,CSTPGQDVYSNQPQHF,TGCAGCACTCCGGGACAGGACGTGTATAGCAATCAGCCCCAGCATTTT
TRBD2,TRBJ2-7,TRBV20-1,many,CSAGRLAGGSEQYF,TGCAGTGCTGGACGACTAGCGGGGGGATCTGAGCAGTACTTC
TRBD1,TRBJ1-4,TRBV5-6,many,CASSGGTGVNEKLFF,TGTGCCAGCAGCGGAGGGACAGGGGTTAATGAAAAACTGTTTTTT
NA,TRBJ2-3,TRBV12-3/TRBV12-4,NA,CASSPQGPDTQYF,TGTGCCAGCAGCCCCCAGGGCCCAGATACGCAGTATTTT
TRBD1,TRBJ1-2,TRBV20-1,many,CSARPRDRNYGYTF,TGCAGTGCTCGGCCGAGGGACAGAAACTATGGCTATACCTTC
NA,TRBJ2-7,TRBV28,many,CASSFRDEQYF,TGTGCCAGCAGTTTTAGAGACGAGCAGTACTTC
NA,TRBJ2-2,TRBV10-3,many,CAIRRDLGELFF,TGTGCCATCAGAAGGGACCTCGGGGAGCTGTTTTTT
NA,TRBJ2-1,TRBV12-5,many,CASGLLTEAYNEQFF,TGTGCTAGTGGTTTGCTGACTGAAGCCTACAATGAGCAGTTCTTC
TRBD1,TRBJ2-7,TRBV6-5,NA,CASSYSTGQATYEQYF,TGTGCCAGCAGTTACTCGACGGGACAGGCGACCTACGAGCAGTACTTC
TRBD1,TRBJ2-1,TRBV29-1,many,CSVGGQVLYNEQFF,TGCAGCGTGGGGGGACAGGTACTTTACAATGAGCAGTTCTTC
TRBD1,TRBJ2-7,TRBV20-1,many,CSARVGQGAEEQYF,TGCAGTGCTAGAGTGGGACAGGGGGCTGAAGAGCAGTACTTC
NA,TRBJ2-6,TRBV20-1,many,CSARALREGQFSGANVLTF,TGCAGTGCTAGAGCCTTAAGAGAGGGGCAATTCTCTGGGGCCAACGTCCTGACTTTC
TRBD1,TRBJ2-3,TRBV6-1,many,CASRRDRGTDTQYF,TGTGCCAGCAGAAGGGACAGGGGCACAGATACGCAGTATTTT
NA,TRBJ2-5,TRBV29-1,few,CSVQRLTEGTQYF,TGCAGCGTACAAAGATTGACCGAGGGGACCCAGTACTTC
NA,TRBJ1-3,TRBV5-1,many,CASSSSTGNTIYF,TGCGCCAGCAGCTCCTCGACAGGAAACACCATATATTTT
NA,TRBJ2-5,TRBV5-6,NA,CAISLQGRKETQYF,TGTGCCATCAGCCTACAGGGGAGGAAAGAGACCCAGTACTTC
TRBD2,TRBJ2-1,TRBV12-3/TRBV12-4,NA,CASSLGSGGISSYNEQFF,TGTGCCAGCAGTTTAGGTAGCGGGGGGATAAGCTCCTACAATGAGCAGTTCTTC
TRBD1,TRBJ2-1,TRBV29-1,many,CSGRDRLRDEQFF,TGCAGCGGACGGGACAGGTTGAGGGATGAGCAGTTCTTC
TRBD1,TRBJ2-1,TRBV9,many,CASSVEGTEYNEQFF,TGTGCCAGCAGCGTAGAAGGGACAGAGTACAATGAGCAGTTCTTC
TRBD1,TRBJ2-3,TRBV5-1,many,CASRGGSTDTQYF,TGCGCCAGCAGAGGGGGCAGCACAGATACGCAGTATTTT
NA,TRBJ2-3,TRBV7-2,many,CASSLLIDTQYF,TGTGCCAGCAGCTTACTAATAGATACGCAGTATTTT
TRBD1,TRBJ2-5,TRBV20-1,many,CSASYRQGVKTQYF,TGCAGTGCTAGTTACCGACAGGGTGTAAAGACCCAGTACTTC
NA,TRBJ2-1,TRBV20-1,NA,CSASVRWVVEQFF,TGCAGTGCTAGCGTGCGGTGGGTGGTTGAGCAGTTCTTC
NA,TRBJ2-7,TRBV7-8,few,CASSLPTGNYEQYF,TGTGCCAGCAGCTTACCTACAGGCAACTACGAGCAGTACTTC
NA,TRBJ2-7,TRBV28,NA,CASNPQVTSWGALHF,TGTGCCAGCAATCCCCAGGTAACTAGCTGGGGAGCCCTCCACTTC
NA,TRBJ2-5,TRBV20-1,many,CSARGPAETQYF,TGCAGTGCTAGAGGTCCGGCAGAGACCCAGTACTTC
TRBD2,TRBJ2-3,TRBV29-1,NA,CSLTTSGVADTQYF,TGCAGCTTAACAACTAGCGGGGTCGCAGATACGCAGTATTTT
NA,TRBJ1-4,TRBV15,few,CATSRDVGEKLFF,TGTGCCACCAGCAGAGATGTGGGAGAAAAACTGTTTTTT
NA,TRBJ2-1,TRBV5-1,NA,CASSPGQTTDEQFF,TGCGCCAGCAGCCCAGGACAGACGACCGATGAGCAGTTCTTC